This T cell receptor (beta chain) was obtained from a study of T cells in Graves' hyperthyroidism and ophthalmopathy. Exclusion criteria comprised uncontrolled infection, other autoimmune disease, pregnancy or lactation. Diagnoses used clinical symptoms, serum thyroxine and TRAb, thyroid ultrasound and orbital computed tomography. General study points: Ophthalmopathy prediction by the model preceded onset by a median about 6.3 months. Most thyroid clonotypes expanded above 0.001 appeared in blood too.

Trimming removed 2 bases at V and 6 bases at J, with 6 bases between. Looked up from germline, CDR1 is KGHDR and CDR2 is SFDVKD. This CDR3 contains 13 residues. What was amplified from RNA transcripts were TCR beta CDR3 regions. The primer set for the first-round RT-PCR of the TCR CDR3 was HTBI. TCRdb redid the calling of the multiplex PCR reads with MiXCR, one entry per CDR3 protein. The sample shows 360,000 or so distinct CDR3 sequences, about a sixth of them seen only once. This clonotype was counted many times. As yet, its antigen is unknown. The clonotype comes from a woman aged 40 to 50 with Graves' ophthalmopathy. Material for sequencing was blood. The J gene is TRBJ2-2, the V gene TRBV24-1, with D hard to call. CDR3 sequence reads: CATSDSNPGELFF. The CDR3 bases are TGTGCCACCAGTGATTCCAACCCCGGGGAGCTGTTTTTT.